A single sample gave rise to the 21 T cell receptor beta chains below, sequenced in a study of T-cell reconstitution after alpha-beta-depleted transplantation in children. TCRbeta library construction was performed incorporating unique molecular identifiers. TCRdb analysed the PCR reads with MiXCR anew, one entry per CDR3 protein. The sample comprises roughly 310,000 distinct CDR3 sequences, approximately 20% of which are singletons, and approximately 11% rests with the top ten. The specimen comprised PBMCs, mostly from graft donor cells, sampled 180 days after TCRalphabeta/CD19-depleted stem cell transplant. These receptors were obtained from a male patient younger than 18 who had a stem cell transplant for acute lymphoblastic leukemia, so the T cells may come from the graft donor.

This clonotype turned up a few times. This CDR3 reads CASSGQGWDTEAFF. The DNA of the CDR3 is TGTGCCAGCAGCGGCCAGGGCTGGGACACTGAAGCTTTCTTT. The chain has TRBV9 and TRBJ1-1; tentatively, D is TRBD1 (5 bases). Germline CDR1 and CDR2: SGDLS and YYNGEE. This CDR3 is built from 14 residues. The V end was cut by 3 bases, the J end by 3 bases, with 12 bases between.

The rearrangement links TRBV12-3 or TRBV12-4 to TRBJ2-1, with 9 bases lining up with TRBD2. V dropped 6 bases and J dropped 10; count of bases not matched to a gene: 10. This CDR3 comprises 14 residues. The CDR3 is CASSHVGTSSEQFF. As DNA, the CDR3 is TGTGCCAGCAGCCACGTAGGGACTAGCAGCGAGCAGTTCTTC.

V and J are TRBV18 and TRBJ1-1, with D perhaps matching TRBD1 (6 bases). CDR1 is KGHSH, CDR2 LQKENI, per germline. V was clipped by 3 bases and J by 9 bases, with 17 bases between them. CDR3 length: 14 amino acids. CDR3 DNA: TGTGCCAGCTCACCGTATACAGGGATGATTAAAGCTTTCTTT. Its translation is CASSPYTGMIKAFF.

This clonotype was seen only a few times. The chain uses TRBV27 and TRBJ2-1; perhaps TRBD2 as D (6 bases). CDR1 MNHEY and CDR2 SMNVEV come from the germline V gene (reference sequence). This CDR3 has 15 residues. Trimming pared 5 bases from V and 4 bases from J, leaving 15 bases between. The CDR3 DNA reads as TGTGCCAGCAGTGGAGGGTGGGGACGTTACAATGAGCAGTTCTTC. Amino acids: CASSGGWGRYNEQFF.

This sequence joins TRBV2 and TRBJ2-7, with D perhaps TRBD1 (5 bases). Germline-derived CDR1 and CDR2 are SNHLY and FYNNEI. The CDR3 loop spans 14 amino acids. Trimming took 2 bases from V and 4 from J, leaving 12 bases between them. In DNA form, the CDR3 reads TGTGCCAGCAGTGAAAGGCAGACAGTTTACGAGCAGTACTTC. It translates to CASSERQTVYEQYF.

This clonotype was found many times. This chain links TRBV7-2 with TRBJ2-2; D unresolved. Trimming shortened V by 4 bases and J by 8 bases, and 14 bases separated the two germline ends. Germline values: CDR1 SGHTA, CDR2 FQGNSA. This CDR3 is 14 amino acids long. The CDR3 reads CASSSRLFPGELFF. CDR3 DNA sequence: TGTGCCAGCAGCTCCCGGTTGTTCCCAGGGGAGCTGTTTTTT. The full variable domain, completed using reference TRBV7-2 and TRBJ2-2, is GAGVSQSPSNKVTEKGKDVELRCDPISGHTALYWYRQSLGQGLEFLIYFQGNSAPDKSGLPSDRFSAERTGGSVSTLTIQRTQQEDSAVYLCASSSRLFPGELFFGEGSRLTVL.

This clonotype was counted a few times. This chain uses TRBV12-3 or TRBV12-4 with TRBJ1-2; D uncertain. The V end lost 3 bases, the J end lost 4 bases, and 9 bases lay between the germline ends. The CDR3 has 13 amino acids. CDR3 coding DNA: TGTGCCAGCAGTTTCCAGCCGAGCTATGGCTACACCTTC. Protein sequence: CASSFQPSYGYTF.

The chain joins TRBV18 to TRBJ2-4; weak D call: TRBD1 (7 bases). The germline V and J ends were trimmed by 3 bases and 0 bases, with 30 bases remaining between them. This CDR3 contains 22 residues. Germline assignment: CDR1 KGHSH and CDR2 LQKENI. The DNA of the CDR3 is TGTGCCAGCTCACCGCGGGGAGCACGACAGGGCTCAAGACGTCTAGCCAAAAACATTCAGTACTTC. This sequence encodes CASSPRGARQGSRRLAKNIQYF. The whole variable domain, remainder taken from reference TRBV18 and TRBJ2-4, is NAGVMQNPRHLVRRRGQEARLRCSPMKGHSHVYWYRQLPEEGLKFMVYLQKENIIDESGMPKERFSAEFPKEGPSILRIQQVVRGDSAAYFCASSPRGARQGSRRLAKNIQYFGAGTRLSVL.

Only a few counts were recorded for this clonotype. The chain combines TRBV10-3 with TRBJ1-2; TRBD1 might be the D (5 bases). Looked up from germline, CDR1 is ENHRY and CDR2 is SYGVKD. There are 12 residues in the CDR3. V gave up 2 bases and J gave up 8 bases, with 9 bases separating them. The chain's CDR3 is CAISERGVGYTF. As DNA, the CDR3 is TGTGCCATCAGTGAGAGGGGTGTGGGCTACACCTTC.

The chain recombines TRBV10-3 with TRBJ2-7, with 9 bases fitting TRBD2. This CDR3 region has 16 residues. The trim removed 0 bases at V and 6 bases at J, leaving 9 bases unmatched. Germline loops: CDR1 ENHRY, CDR2 SYGVKD. CDR3 DNA sequence: TGTGCCATCAGTGAGTCTATGGGACTAGCTGTGCCCGAGCAGTACTTC. Protein: CAISESMGLAVPEQYF.

The V gene is TRBV7-8, the J gene TRBJ2-2, with D perhaps matching TRBD1 or TRBD2 (6 bases each). The germline V and J ends were trimmed by 6 bases and 0 bases, with 11 bases remaining between them. Germline CDR1 reads SGHVS; CDR2 reads FQNEAQ. The CDR3 runs to 15 residues. The CDR3 is CASSGGRANTGELFF. The CDR3 region has the DNA TGTGCCAGCAGTGGGGGGCGTGCGAACACCGGGGAGCTGTTTTTT. Full variable domain (outside the CDR3, taken from reference TRBV7-8 and TRBJ2-2): GAGVSQSPRYKVAKRGQDVALRCDPISGHVSLFWYQQALGQGPEFLTYFQNEAQLDKSGLPSDRFFAERPEGSVSTLKIQRTQQEDSAVYLCASSGGRANTGELFFGEGSRLTVL.

The CDR3 DNA sequence: TGTGCCAGCAGTTTTAGGATGACGGTGAACTCTGGAAACACCATATATTTT. Amino acid sequence: CASSFRMTVNSGNTIYF. This sequence joins TRBV12-3 or TRBV12-4 and TRBJ1-3; unclear D gene. V dropped 3 bases and J dropped 0 bases, with 15 bases sitting between them. This CDR3 is built from 17 residues.

The chain links TRBV5-1 to TRBJ2-7; 9 bases map to TRBD2. The germline V gene encodes CDR1 SGHRS and CDR2 YFSETQ. This CDR3 contains 15 residues. V lost 6 bases to trimming and J lost 0 bases; unmatched junction nucleotides: 7. The CDR3, as DNA: TGCGCCAGCACTCCGACTAGCGGAATCTCCTACGAGCAGTACTTC. Translating gives CASTPTSGISYEQYF.

This clonotype was seen just once. The rearrangement joins TRBV12-3 or TRBV12-4 to TRBJ2-1; 10 bases match TRBD2. The CDR3 sequence is 18 residues long. The CDR3 protein is CTCSFGTPAGGPFNEQFF. For the CDR3, the DNA is TGTACCTGCAGTTTTGGGACCCCAGCGGGAGGGCCTTTCAATGAGCAGTTCTTC.

The V and J genes are TRBV12-3 or TRBV12-4 and TRBJ2-1, with TRBD2 identical over 8 bases. Trimming removed 6 bases from V and 4 bases from J; junction bases left unmatched: 5. This CDR3 has 14 amino acids. The CDR3 sequence is CASRLTSVYNEQFF. The CDR3 coding sequence is TGTGCCAGCAGGCTGACTAGCGTATACAATGAGCAGTTCTTC.

In its sample, this clonotype was seen a few times. The chain couples TRBV7-2 to TRBJ2-5, with TRBD2 matching 13 bases. Germline V lookup: CDR1 SGHTA, CDR2 FQGNSA. This CDR3 has 14 residues. V lost 5 bases, J lost 6 bases, and 3 bases stayed unmatched. CDR3 DNA sequence: TGTGCCAGCAGCCCGGGACTAGCGGGGAAGACCCAGTACTTC. As protein: CASSPGLAGKTQYF.

This clonotype has only a few counts. This chain links TRBV6-1 with TRBJ2-1; perhaps TRBD2 as D (6 bases). V was pared by 6 bases and J by 8 bases, with 17 bases between. The CDR3 consists of 14 residues. The germline gives CDR1 MNHNS, CDR2 SASEGT. The CDR3 sequence: CASRGLASRDEQFF. The DNA of the CDR3 is TGTGCCAGCAGAGGGCTAGCGTCTCGGGATGAGCAGTTCTTC.

V usage is TRBV5-1 and J usage is TRBJ2-7, with 8 bases lining up with TRBD1. Germline values: CDR1 SGHRS, CDR2 YFSETQ. V lost 4 bases, J lost 3 bases, and 6 bases stayed unmatched. CDR3 size: 14 residues. CDR3 amino acids: CASSPTGGIYEQYF. The CDR3 region has the DNA TGCGCCAGCAGCCCAACAGGGGGGATCTACGAGCAGTACTTC.

A word on this clonotype: A read error is possible here, since a much larger clone lies one base away. This sequence joins TRBV4-1 and TRBJ2-4; D not resolved. CDR1 is MGHRA, CDR2 YSYEKL, per germline. CDR3 length: 15 residues. CDR3 in DNA: TGCGCCAGCAGCCAAGATCTAGGAGACAAAAACATTCAGTGCTTC. Translated: CASSQDLGDKNIQCF.

V and J are TRBV12-3 or TRBV12-4 and TRBJ2-1; 9 bases agree with TRBD2. V shed 3 bases, J shed 9 bases, and the junction held 12 bases outside the gene matches. The CDR3 contains 16 residues. The CDR3 protein is CASSFYGGRDLGEQFF. Written as DNA, the CDR3 is TGTGCCAGCAGTTTTTACGGCGGGAGGGATTTGGGTGAGCAGTTCTTC.

The chain recombines TRBV7-9 with TRBJ2-1; 11 nucleotides agree with TRBD2. The CDR3 runs to 15 residues. J lost 5 bases, V lost 3 bases, and 3 bases had no gene match. Germline CDR1 is SEHNR and CDR2 is FQNEAQ (reference sequence). The CDR3 is CASSFKLAGDNEQFF. The CDR3 region has the DNA TGTGCCAGCAGCTTTAAACTAGCGGGGGACAATGAGCAGTTCTTC.